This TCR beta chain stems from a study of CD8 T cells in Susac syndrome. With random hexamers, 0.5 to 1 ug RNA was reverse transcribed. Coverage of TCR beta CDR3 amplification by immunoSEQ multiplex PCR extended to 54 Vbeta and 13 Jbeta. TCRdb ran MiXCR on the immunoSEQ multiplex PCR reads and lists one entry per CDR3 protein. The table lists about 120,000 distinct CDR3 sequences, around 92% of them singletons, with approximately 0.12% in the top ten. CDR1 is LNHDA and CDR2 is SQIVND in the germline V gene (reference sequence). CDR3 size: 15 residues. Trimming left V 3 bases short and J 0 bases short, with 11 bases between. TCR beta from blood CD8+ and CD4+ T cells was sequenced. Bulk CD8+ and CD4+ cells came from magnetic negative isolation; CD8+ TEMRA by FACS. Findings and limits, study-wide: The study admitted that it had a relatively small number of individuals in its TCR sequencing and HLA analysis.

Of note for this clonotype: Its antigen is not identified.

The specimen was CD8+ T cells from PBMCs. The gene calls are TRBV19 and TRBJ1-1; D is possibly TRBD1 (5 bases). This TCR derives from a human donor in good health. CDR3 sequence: CASSIVGAMNTEAFF. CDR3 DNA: TGTGCCAGTAGTATCGTTGGGGCCATGAACACTGAAGCTTTCTTT.